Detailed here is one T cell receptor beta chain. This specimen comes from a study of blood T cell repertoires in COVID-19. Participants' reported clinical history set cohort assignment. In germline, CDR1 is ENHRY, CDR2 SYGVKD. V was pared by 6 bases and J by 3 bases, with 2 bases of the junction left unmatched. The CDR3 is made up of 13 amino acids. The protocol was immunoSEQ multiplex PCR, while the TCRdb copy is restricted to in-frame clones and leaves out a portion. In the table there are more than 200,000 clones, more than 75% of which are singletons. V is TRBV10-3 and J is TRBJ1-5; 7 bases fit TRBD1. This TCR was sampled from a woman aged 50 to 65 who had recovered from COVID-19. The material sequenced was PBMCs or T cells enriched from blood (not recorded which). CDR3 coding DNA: TGTGCCATCAGGGACAGGTCCAATCAGCCCCAGCATTTT. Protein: CAIRDRSNQPQHF.